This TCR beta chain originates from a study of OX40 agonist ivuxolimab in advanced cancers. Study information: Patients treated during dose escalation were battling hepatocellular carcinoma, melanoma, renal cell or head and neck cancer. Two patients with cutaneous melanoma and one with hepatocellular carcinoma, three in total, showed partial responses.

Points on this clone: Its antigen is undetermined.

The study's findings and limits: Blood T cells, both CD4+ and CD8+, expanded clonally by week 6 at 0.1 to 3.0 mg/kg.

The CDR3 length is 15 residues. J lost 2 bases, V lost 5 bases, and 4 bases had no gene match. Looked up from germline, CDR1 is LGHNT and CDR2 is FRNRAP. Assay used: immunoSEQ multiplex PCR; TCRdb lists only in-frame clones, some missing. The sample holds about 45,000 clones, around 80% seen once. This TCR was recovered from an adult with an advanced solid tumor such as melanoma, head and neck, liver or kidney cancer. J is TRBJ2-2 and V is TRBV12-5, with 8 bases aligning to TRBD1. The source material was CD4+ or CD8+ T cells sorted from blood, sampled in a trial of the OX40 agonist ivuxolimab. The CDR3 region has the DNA TGTGCTAGTGGTAGCGGACAGGGCAACACCGGGGAGCTGTTTTTT. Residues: CASGSGQGNTGELFF.